These 19 T cell receptor beta chains originate from one sample sequenced in a study of cytomegalovirus exposure and HLA in healthy donors. Use of 60 Vbeta and 13 Jbeta primers characterized the PCR. Only in-frame clones appear in the TCRdb table, and some are missing; sequencing was by immunoSEQ multiplex PCR. The sample consists of roughly 100,000 clones, around 81% of them appearing once. Sequenced input: PBMCs. Receptors originate from a female donor in good health and CMV-seropositive.

V and J are TRBV9 and TRBJ1-2, with unresolved D. The CDR3 totals 15 residues. Per germline, CDR1 SGDLS and CDR2 YYNGEE. V lost 3 bases, J lost 6 bases, and 18 bases lay in between. In nucleotides, the CDR3 is TGTGCCAGCAGCGAAACCCCGAGTCCGATTGATGGCTACACCTTC. This encodes CASSETPSPIDGYTF.

The J gene is TRBJ1-1, the V gene TRBV7-2; D remains ambiguous. CDR3 length: 14 amino acids. The V end was cut by 6 bases, the J end by 4 bases, with 15 bases between. Per the germline V gene, CDR1 is SGHTA and CDR2 is FQGNSA. CDR3 nucleotide sequence: TGTGCCAGCAGTGAGGCGGGAGCGGTCACTGAAGCTTTCTTT. It codes for CASSEAGAVTEAFF.

This clone was seen only a few times. The rearrangement joins TRBV14 to TRBJ2-1, with D possibly TRBD1 on 5 matching bases. The ends were cut back, 8 bases at V and 4 bases at J, with 12 bases in the middle. The CDR3 has 13 residues. Germline CDR1 and CDR2: SGHDN and FVKESK. CDR3 in DNA: TGTGCCAGCGCAGTAGGGGCTTACAATGAGCAGTTCTTC. Translation gives CASAVGAYNEQFF.

In this sample, this clone turned up once. The chain recombines TRBV10-2 with TRBJ1-2, with unresolved D. The CDR3 extends over 15 amino acids. Between the trimmed V and J ends, which lost 1 base and 5 bases, there was a span of 14 bases. Germline-derived CDR1 and CDR2 are WSHSY and SAAADI. CDR3 DNA: TGCGCCAGCAGTGAGTGGGTGGGAGAGAATTATGGCTACACCTTC. It specifies CASSEWVGENYGYTF.

A word on this clone: One junction end disagrees with the germline gene, perhaps due to a read error. The same CDR3 can be traced to other DNA sequences in this sample. The rearrangement uses TRBV18 and TRBJ2-7; D possibly corresponds to TRBD2 (6 bases). This CDR3 has 17 residues. Germline CDR1 reads KGHSH; CDR2 reads LQKENI. CDR3 protein: CASSPQTALAELYEQYF. The CDR3 nucleotides are TGTGCCAGCTCCCCACAAACGGCACTAGCAGAACTCTACGAGCAGTACTTC. Full variable domain (missing parts from reference TRBV18 and TRBJ2-7): NAGVMQNPRHLVRRRGQEARLRCSPMKGHSHVYWYRQLPEEGLKFMVYLQKENIIDESGMPKERFSAEFPKEGPSILRIQQVVRGDSAAYFCASSPQTALAELYEQYFGPGTRLTVT.

The genes are TRBV5-1 and TRBJ2-7; D gene unclear. Germline CDR1 is SGHRS and CDR2 is YFSETQ. Trimming left V 6 bases short and J 5 bases short, with 18 bases between. This CDR3 contains 14 residues. The CDR3 DNA reads TGCGCCAGCAACCCAGGTTATGGTGGGCACGAGCAGTACTTC. This encodes CASNPGYGGHEQYF.

CDR3 sequence (DNA): TGTGCCAGCTCACCGAAGGACTTTGAAGCTTTCTTT. It encodes CASSPKDFEAFF. V usage is TRBV18 and J usage is TRBJ1-1; D gene uncertain. The CDR3 is 12 residues long. Trimming stripped 3 bases from V and 7 bases from J, with 9 bases between. CDR1 KGHSH and CDR2 LQKENI come from the germline V gene.

This clone was observed a handful of times. This chain joins TRBV7-9 and TRBJ1-2; 7 nucleotides match TRBD1. The junction had 14 bases not matched to a gene; V was cut back by 9 bases and J by 4 bases. The CDR3 sequence is 15 residues long. Germline loops: CDR1 SEHNR, CDR2 FQNEAQ (reference sequence). The chain's CDR3 is CASLESTGHSYGYTF. In DNA, the CDR3 is TGTGCCAGTTTAGAATCGACAGGGCACTCCTATGGCTACACCTTC.

The sample holds a few counts of this clone. The genes are TRBV28 and TRBJ2-1; 9 bases fit TRBD2. This CDR3 region has 14 residues. Germline V gene sequence: CDR1 MDHEN, CDR2 SYDVKM. J lost 6 bases, V lost 4 bases, and 4 bases had no gene match. CDR3 DNA sequence: TGTGCCAGCAGTTCCCTAGCGGGGAGCAATGAGCAGTTCTTC. Its protein product is CASSSLAGSNEQFF.

V is TRBV18 and J is TRBJ2-7; 8 bases map to TRBD2. This CDR3 region has 18 residues. V lost 3 bases and J lost 3; bases outside the gene matches: 16. In germline, CDR1 is KGHSH, CDR2 LQKENI. The CDR3 loop is CASSPGGGAVFRIYEQYF. The DNA for the CDR3 is TGTGCCAGCTCACCCGGGGGGGGAGCAGTCTTTCGAATCTACGAGCAGTACTTC.

This clone was counted only a few times. The chain carries TRBV2 and TRBJ2-1, with TRBD1 as a possible D gene (5 bases). Per the germline V gene, CDR1 is SNHLY and CDR2 is FYNNEI. The CDR3 runs to 12 residues. V was pared by 5 bases and J by 5 bases, with 7 bases between. CDR3 bases: TGTGCCAGCAGTTCGGACAACAATGAGCAGTTCTTC. This codes for CASSSDNNEQFF.

V gene TRBV19 combines with J gene TRBJ2-7; weak D call: TRBD1 (5 bases). V lost 7 bases to trimming and J lost 3 bases, with 16 bases between them. CDR3 length: 14 residues. CDR1 and CDR2 from the germline V gene are LNHDA and SQIVND (reference sequence). CDR3 DNA sequence: TGTGCCAGTATGGGTAGGGGTTCTAGCTACGAGCAGTACTTC. Its protein product is CASMGRGSSYEQYF.

On this clone: One end of the junction varies from germline; a read error may be responsible. The J gene is TRBJ1-1, the V gene TRBV4-1, with D maybe TRBD1 (5 bases). The CDR3 runs 15 residues. Germline loops: CDR1 MGHRA, CDR2 YSYEKL. As DNA, the CDR3 is TGCCCCAGCAGCCAGGCAGACAGAATGAACACTGAAGCTTTCTTT. Translation: CPSSQADRMNTEAFF.

This clone was observed a single time. CDR3 loop: CASSPLGLAGGSEQFF. The CDR3 bases are TGTGCCAGCAGCCCTCTGGGACTAGCGGGAGGAAGTGAGCAGTTCTTC. The V call is TRBV7-9, the J call TRBJ2-1, with 15 bases lining up with TRBD2. With V trimmed by 5 bases and J by 9 bases, 8 bases remained unmatched. The CDR3 spans 16 residues. Looked up from germline, CDR1 is SEHNR and CDR2 is FQNEAQ (reference sequence).

The V gene is TRBV28, the J gene TRBJ2-7, with D perhaps TRBD2 (6 bases). V lost 6 bases, J lost 2 bases, and 17 bases lay in between. The CDR3 is 15 residues long. Looked up from germline, CDR1 is MDHEN and CDR2 is SYDVKM. CDR3 protein: CASRTLIGGPYEQYF. The CDR3 nucleotides read TGTGCCAGCAGGACACTTATAGGAGGGCCCTACGAGCAGTACTTC. Using reference TRBV28 and TRBJ2-7 for the parts outside the CDR3, the full variable domain is DVKVTQSSRYLVKRTGEKVFLECVQDMDHENMFWYRQDPGLGLRLIYFSYDVKMKEKGDIPEGYSVSREKKERFSLILESASTNQTSMYLCASRTLIGGPYEQYFGPGTRLTVT.

This clone was picked up one time. This chain uses TRBV29-1 with TRBJ1-1; D possibly corresponds to TRBD1 (6 bases). CDR1 is SQVTM, CDR2 ANQGSEA, per germline. The CDR3 spans 13 residues. The V end was cut by 7 bases, the J end by 2 bases, with 14 bases between. The CDR3 here is CSGTDRLNTEAFF. For the CDR3, the DNA is TGCAGCGGGACCGACAGGTTAAACACTGAAGCTTTCTTT.

The chain couples TRBV6-5 to TRBJ2-7; 8 positions agree with TRBD1. J was trimmed by 2 bases and V by 4 bases; bases with no gene match: 4. The germline V gene has CDR1 MNHEY and CDR2 SVGAGI. The CDR3 loop spans 14 amino acids. CDR3 DNA: TGTGCCAGCAGTTTCGGACAGGGTCCCTACGAGCAGTACTTC. It is translated as CASSFGQGPYEQYF.

V gene TRBV10-3 combines with J gene TRBJ2-5; D remains unclear. V lost 2 bases to trimming and J lost 2 bases, with 9 bases between them. CDR3 length: 14 amino acids. Germline CDR1 reads ENHRY; CDR2 reads SYGVKD. CDR3: CAISETELQETQYF. In DNA form, the CDR3 reads TGTGCCATCAGTGAGACAGAGCTTCAAGAGACCCAGTACTTC.

This clone was counted once. The chain employs TRBV28 and TRBJ2-7; the match to TRBD1 covers 9 bases. This CDR3 is built from 15 residues. The germline CDR1 and CDR2 sequences are MDHEN and SYDVKM. Trimming took 6 bases from V and 6 from J; bases not matched to a gene: 12. This CDR3 reads CASRSFGTGFSEQYF. In DNA form, the CDR3 reads TGTGCCAGCAGATCCTTTGGGACAGGGTTTAGCGAGCAGTACTTC.